What follows are 22 T cell receptor beta chains derived from one specimen sequenced in a study of blood T cell repertoires in COVID-19. Profiled with immunoSEQ multiplex PCR; TCRdb holds only in-frame clones, not every one. The data contain roughly 70,000 clones, over 60% of them singletons. Sequencing input: peripheral blood. Receptors originate from a man in his 60s with COVID-19, enrolled during active disease.

The chain links TRBV2 to TRBJ2-7; TRBD2 matches at 7 bases. The germline V gene encodes CDR1 SNHLY and CDR2 FYNNEI. This CDR3 region has 14 residues. The V gene end was trimmed by 6 bases and the J gene end by 3 bases; junction bases not matched to a gene: 8. The CDR3 DNA sequence: TGTGCCAGCAGCCCTGGGGGGGGGAGCTACGAGCAGTACTTC. This codes for CASSPGGGSYEQYF. The full variable domain, with the rest looked up from reference TRBV2 and TRBJ2-7, is EPEVTQTPSHQVTQMGQEVILRCVPISNHLYFYWYRQILGQKVEFLVSFYNNEISEKSEIFDDQFSVERPDGSNFTLKIRSTKLEDSAMYFCASSPGGGSYEQYFGPGTRLTVT.

The V gene is TRBV29-1, the J gene TRBJ1-1; 7 bases match TRBD1. The CDR3 totals 13 residues. Germline CDR1 reads SQVTM; CDR2 reads ANQGSEA. After removal of 7 bases from V and 0 bases from J, the junction contained 5 bases not matched to a gene. CDR3 coding DNA: TGCAGCGCTTACAGGGGCTTGAACACTGAAGCTTTCTTT. Its protein product is CSAYRGLNTEAFF. The full variable domain, with the rest looked up from reference TRBV29-1 and TRBJ1-1, is SAVISQKPSRDICQRGTSLTIQCQVDSQVTMMFWYRQQPGQSLTLIATANQGSEATYESGFVIDKFPISRPNLTFSTLTVSNMSPEDSSIYLCSAYRGLNTEAFFGQGTRLTVV.

This clone was counted only a few times. The genes are TRBV9 and TRBJ2-6; TRBD1 aligns across 7 bases. The CDR3 runs 19 residues. The J segment lost 2 bases and the V segment lost 1 base, leaving 12 bases of the junction unmatched. Germline assignment: CDR1 SGDLS and CDR2 YYNGEE. The CDR3 loop is CASSVNVGDSPPGANVLTF. The CDR3 region has the DNA TGTGCCAGCAGCGTAAATGTTGGGGACAGCCCTCCTGGGGCCAACGTCCTGACTTTC.

The J gene is TRBJ2-2, the V gene TRBV10-2; D not certain. The CDR3 extends over 20 amino acids. Germline lookup yields CDR1 WSHSY and CDR2 SAAADI. Between the trimmed V and J ends, which lost 6 bases and 0 bases, there was a span of 26 bases. The DNA of the CDR3 is TGCGCCAGCAGATCCCTCCGCTTCGAGACTCCCAATTCGAACACCGGGGAGCTGTTTTTT. This translates into CASRSLRFETPNSNTGELFF.

The chain joins TRBV7-2 to TRBJ2-5; D perhaps matches TRBD2 (5 bases). Germline-derived CDR1 and CDR2 are SGHTA and FQGNSA. CDR3 length equals 14 residues. Trimming removed 3 bases from V and 7 bases from J, with 15 bases in between. CDR3 DNA: TGTGCCAGCAGCTTCACACCCGCGGGCGGGACCCAGTACTTC. Amino acid sequence: CASSFTPAGGTQYF.

This clone was found once. One end of the junction does not line up with germline, which may come from a read error. The gene calls are TRBV11-3 and TRBJ2-5; 11 positions agree with TRBD2. Looked up from germline, CDR1 is SGHNT and CDR2 is YENEEA. CDR3 size: 14 residues. As DNA, the CDR3 is TGTGCCCGCAGCTTAGCGGGGGGGGGAGAGACCCAGTACTTC. Encoded protein: CARSLAGGGETQYF.

J is TRBJ2-7 and V is TRBV27; 12 bases agree with TRBD1. With V trimmed by 5 bases and J by 6 bases, 11 bases remained unmatched. Germline V CDR1 and CDR2: MNHEY, SMNVEV (reference sequence). The CDR3 is 16 residues long. Here the CDR3 reads CASSNSPGQGAGEQYF. The CDR3 DNA sequence: TGTGCCAGCAGTAATTCCCCGGGACAGGGGGCGGGCGAGCAGTACTTC.

This clone was recorded at least ten times. The genes are TRBV18 and TRBJ2-7; 13 nucleotides line up with TRBD2. The V and J ends lost 4 bases and 6 bases, in that order; junction bases with no gene match: 6. This CDR3 is built from 15 residues. Germline loops: CDR1 KGHSH, CDR2 LQKENI. DNA of the CDR3: TGTGCCAGCTCACGCGGACTAGCGGGAGTCATCGAGCAGTACTTC. Its protein product is CASSRGLAGVIEQYF.

This chain uses TRBV6-1 with TRBJ2-5; TRBD1 is a possible D gene (5 bases). Germline-derived CDR1 and CDR2 are MNHNS and SASEGT. The CDR3 has 16 amino acids. The V end lost 0 bases, the J end lost 5 bases, and 16 bases lay between the germline ends. The CDR3 is CASSEAIRAAGETQYF. CDR3 DNA: TGTGCCAGCAGTGAAGCAATCAGGGCTGCCGGTGAGACCCAGTACTTC.

As DNA, the CDR3 is TGTGCCAGCTCACCTAAAGAACAGAACAAAAACATTCAGTACTTC. As protein: CASSPKEQNKNIQYF. V usage is TRBV18 and J usage is TRBJ2-4, with D unresolved. Germline lookup yields CDR1 KGHSH and CDR2 LQKENI. Trimming stripped 3 bases from V and 3 bases from J, with 12 bases between. The CDR3 has 15 amino acids.

This rearrangement joins TRBV5-1 to TRBJ2-5; a weak D match, TRBD2 (6 bases). The CDR3 runs to 15 residues. V was trimmed by 6 bases and J by 7 bases, leaving 22 bases between them. Germline V CDR1 and CDR2: SGHRS, YFSETQ. Written as DNA, the CDR3 is TGCGCCAGCACTCCGGGGGATACTTCCGGGGGGACCCAGTACTTC. This gives the protein CASTPGDTSGGTQYF.

The chain has TRBV25-1 and TRBJ2-5, with D possibly TRBD2 on 5 matching bases. The CDR3 has 12 residues. Germline V gene data show CDR1 as MGHDK and CDR2 as SYGVNS. The V gene lost 7 bases and the J gene lost 5 bases, with 11 bases spanning the gap. CDR3 coding DNA: TGTGCCAGCAAGGAATCGGGGGAGACCCAGTACTTC. This sequence encodes CASKESGETQYF.

This clone appeared a few times. The same CDR3 also results from other DNA sequences found in this sample. V gene TRBV19 combines with J gene TRBJ1-2; TRBD1 matches at 10 bases. In germline, CDR1 is LNHDA, CDR2 SQIVND (reference sequence). V lost 5 bases, J lost 6 bases, and 3 bases stayed unmatched. This CDR3 spans 13 amino acids. CDR3 nucleotide sequence: TGTGCCAGTAGTCGACAGGGGGCAGATGGCTACACCTTC. It translates to CASSRQGADGYTF.

The chain links TRBV13 to TRBJ2-1, with TRBD2 matching 9 bases. The CDR3 is 15 residues long. Germline V gives CDR1 PRHDT, CDR2 FYEKMQ (reference sequence). V shed 0 bases and J 9 bases; nucleotides not matched to a gene: 6. The CDR3: CASSLGWTSAGEQFF. CDR3 nucleotide sequence: TGTGCCAGCAGCTTAGGCTGGACTAGCGCGGGTGAGCAGTTCTTC. The full variable domain, its missing parts supplied by reference TRBV13 and TRBJ2-1, is AAGVIQSPRHLIKEKRETATLKCYPIPRHDTVYWYQQGPGQDPQFLISFYEKMQSDKGSIPDRFSAQQFSDYHSELNMSSLELGDSALYFCASSLGWTSAGEQFFGPGTRLTVL.

The chain has TRBV13 and TRBJ2-5; D possibly corresponds to TRBD1 (6 bases). The CDR3 has 13 amino acids. Germline CDR1 reads PRHDT; CDR2 reads FYEKMQ (reference sequence). Trimming left V 5 bases short and J 5 bases short, with 12 bases between. CDR3 in DNA: TGTGCCAGCAGCCAAGGGGGTGTTGAGACCCAGTACTTC. It yields the protein CASSQGGVETQYF. Full variable domain (remainder filled in from reference TRBV13 and TRBJ2-5): AAGVIQSPRHLIKEKRETATLKCYPIPRHDTVYWYQQGPGQDPQFLISFYEKMQSDKGSIPDRFSAQQFSDYHSELNMSSLELGDSALYFCASSQGGVETQYFGPGTRLLVL.

This chain joins TRBV6-5 and TRBJ2-3, with 12 positions matching TRBD1. With 8 bases clipped from V and 8 bases from J, the junction kept 11 bases outside the gene matches. The CDR3 has 15 residues. CDR1 and CDR2 (germline): MNHEY, SVGAGI. The CDR3 loop reads CASRPRDRGQGTQYF. The CDR3, as DNA: TGTGCCAGCCGACCCCGGGACAGGGGGCAGGGTACGCAGTATTTT.

The chain uses TRBV18 and TRBJ2-4, with 13 positions matching TRBD2. This CDR3 has 18 amino acids. Trimming cost V 2 bases and J 2 bases; bases outside gene matches: 6. Germline V gene sequence: CDR1 KGHSH, CDR2 LQKENI. The CDR3: CASSPTSGGALTKNIQYF. CDR3 in DNA: TGTGCCAGCTCACCAACTAGCGGGGGGGCCCTTACCAAAAACATTCAGTACTTC.

The rearrangement uses TRBV7-9 and TRBJ2-5; D is uncertain. CDR1 and CDR2 from the germline V gene are SEHNR and FQNEAQ (reference sequence). Trimming pared 2 bases from V and 5 bases from J, leaving 9 bases between. The CDR3 runs 13 residues. The CDR3 spells CASSLSHTETQYF. The CDR3 coding sequence is TGTGCCAGCAGCTTATCCCACACGGAGACCCAGTACTTC. The full variable domain, its missing parts supplied by reference TRBV7-9 and TRBJ2-5, is DTGVSQNPRHKITKRGQNVTFRCDPISEHNRLYWYRQTLGQGPEFLTYFQNEAQLEKSRLLSDRFSAERPKGSFSTLEIQRTEQGDSAMYLCASSLSHTETQYFGPGTRLLVL.

As to this clone: At the DNA level, this CDR3 is encoded by other sequences in the same sample as well. V and J are TRBV30 and TRBJ1-1; TRBD1 might be the D (5 bases). Germline V gene sequence: CDR1 GTSNPN, CDR2 SVGIG (reference sequence). The V and J ends lost 0 bases and 0 bases respectively, with 8 bases between them. The CDR3 is made up of 14 amino acids. In DNA, the CDR3 is TGTGCCTGGAGTGTTAAAGGGGTGAACACTGAAGCTTTCTTT. Protein sequence: CAWSVKGVNTEAFF. Full variable domain (missing parts from reference TRBV30 and TRBJ1-1): SQTIHQWPATLVQPVGSPLSLECTVEGTSNPNLYWYRQAAGRGLQLLFYSVGIGQISSEVPQNLSASRPQDRQFILSSKKLLLSDSGFYLCAWSVKGVNTEAFFGQGTRLTVV.

The V and J genes are TRBV6-6 and TRBJ1-1; D is unresolved. From germline, CDR1 is MNHNY and CDR2 SVGAGI (reference sequence). CDR3 length: 13 residues. V lost 7 bases and J 3 bases, leaving 12 bases between the germline ends. The CDR3: CASTEGWDTEAFF. DNA for the CDR3: TGTGCCAGCACCGAGGGTTGGGACACTGAAGCTTTCTTT.

The rearrangement links TRBV24-1 to TRBJ1-2; tentative D call: TRBD1 (5 bases). This CDR3 is built from 15 residues. Germline CDR1 and CDR2: KGHDR and SFDVKD. V lost 0 bases and J lost 4, with 11 bases in between. The CDR3 region is CATSDLTGDGYGYTF. DNA of the CDR3: TGTGCCACCAGTGATTTGACGGGGGATGGCTATGGCTACACCTTC.

The rearrangement links TRBV2 to TRBJ2-5, with D possibly being TRBD2 (6 bases). V gave up 4 bases and J gave up 5 bases, with 23 bases separating them. This CDR3 comprises 17 residues. Germline values: CDR1 SNHLY, CDR2 FYNNEI. CDR3 loop: CASSVASSGIRRETQYF. DNA for the CDR3: TGTGCCAGCAGTGTTGCTAGTAGCGGCATCCGTCGCGAGACCCAGTACTTC. Complete variable domain (other parts from reference TRBV2 and TRBJ2-5): EPEVTQTPSHQVTQMGQEVILRCVPISNHLYFYWYRQILGQKVEFLVSFYNNEISEKSEIFDDQFSVERPDGSNFTLKIRSTKLEDSAMYFCASSVASSGIRRETQYFGPGTRLLVL.